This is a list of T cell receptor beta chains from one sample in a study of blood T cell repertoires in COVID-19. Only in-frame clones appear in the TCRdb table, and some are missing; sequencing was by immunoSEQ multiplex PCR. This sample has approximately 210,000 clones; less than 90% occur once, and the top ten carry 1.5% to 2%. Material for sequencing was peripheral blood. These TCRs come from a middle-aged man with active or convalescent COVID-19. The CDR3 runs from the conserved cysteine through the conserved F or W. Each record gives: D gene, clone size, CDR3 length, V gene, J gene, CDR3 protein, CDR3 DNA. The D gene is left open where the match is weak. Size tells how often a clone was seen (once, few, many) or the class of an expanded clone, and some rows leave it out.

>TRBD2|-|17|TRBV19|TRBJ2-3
CASSPPWGGSGTDTQYF
TGTGCCAGTAGTCCCCCATGGGGCGGGAGTGGCACAGATACGCAGTATTTT
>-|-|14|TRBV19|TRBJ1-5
CASTLGAENQPQHF
TGTGCCAGTACCCTAGGGGCGGAGAATCAGCCCCAGCATTTT
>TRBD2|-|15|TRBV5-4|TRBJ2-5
CASSPTSGNQETQYF
TGTGCCAGCAGCCCAACTAGCGGGAACCAAGAGACCCAGTACTTC
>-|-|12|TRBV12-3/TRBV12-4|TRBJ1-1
CASSSIRVEAFF
TGTGCCAGCAGTTCCATCAGGGTCGAAGCTTTCTTT
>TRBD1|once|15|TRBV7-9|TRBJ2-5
CASSPGGTGRETQYF
TGTGCCAGCAGTCCAGGGGGGACAGGGAGGGAGACCCAGTACTTC
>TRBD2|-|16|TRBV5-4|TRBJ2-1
CASSLVRDYLYNEQFF
TGTGCCAGCAGCTTGGTCCGGGACTACTTATACAATGAGCAGTTCTTC
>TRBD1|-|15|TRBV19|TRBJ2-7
CASSQGATGSHEQYF
TGTGCCAGTAGTCAGGGGGCCACAGGATCCCACGAGCAGTACTTC
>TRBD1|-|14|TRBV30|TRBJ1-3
CASTGTGFGNTIYF
TGTGCCTCCACCGGGACAGGGTTCGGAAACACCATATATTTT
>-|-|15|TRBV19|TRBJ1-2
CASSMMAQAMVGYTF
TGTGCCAGTAGTATGATGGCTCAGGCTATGGTCGGCTACACCTTC
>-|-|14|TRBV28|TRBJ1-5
CASSQWTANQPQHF
TGTGCCAGCAGCCAGTGGACAGCAAATCAGCCCCAGCATTTT
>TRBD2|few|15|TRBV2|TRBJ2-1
CASRGTSGTYNEQFF
TGTGCCAGCAGGGGGACTAGTGGGACCTACAATGAGCAGTTCTTC
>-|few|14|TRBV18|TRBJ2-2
CATAALTNTGELFF
TGTGCCACCGCCGCCCTAACGAACACCGGGGAGCTGTTTTTT
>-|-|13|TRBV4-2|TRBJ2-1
CASSQDGSLEQFF
TGTGCCAGCAGCCAAGACGGTAGCTTGGAGCAGTTCTTC
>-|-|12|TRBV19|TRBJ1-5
CATTTGNQPQHF
TGTGCCACCACGACAGGCAATCAGCCCCAGCATTTT
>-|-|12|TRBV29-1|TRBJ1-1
CSVVRRNTEAFF
TGCAGCGTTGTACGCAGGAACACTGAAGCTTTCTTT
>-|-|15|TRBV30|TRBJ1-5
CAWGTSSGGRQPQHF
TGTGCCTGGGGGACATCCTCGGGGGGTCGGCAGCCCCAGCATTTT
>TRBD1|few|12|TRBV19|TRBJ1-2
CASSTRQGGYTF
TGTGCCAGTAGTACACGACAGGGCGGCTACACCTTC
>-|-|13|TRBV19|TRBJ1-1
CASNSGGNTEAFF
TGTGCCAGTAATTCGGGTGGGAACACTGAAGCTTTCTTT
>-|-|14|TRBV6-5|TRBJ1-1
CAISLGGLGTEAFF
TGTGCCATCTCCCTAGGGGGTCTGGGAACTGAAGCTTTCTTT
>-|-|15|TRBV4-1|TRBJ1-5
CASSQVSQDNQPQHF
TGCGCCAGCAGCCAAGTGTCACAGGATAATCAGCCCCAGCATTTT
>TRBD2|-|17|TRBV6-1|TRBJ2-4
CASSELAGTHGKNIQYF
TGTGCCAGCAGTGAACTAGCGGGGACCCATGGGAAAAACATTCAGTACTTC
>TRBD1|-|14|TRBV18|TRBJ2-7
CASRPGQGFHEQYF
TGTGCCAGCCGCCCGGGACAGGGTTTCCACGAGCAGTACTTC
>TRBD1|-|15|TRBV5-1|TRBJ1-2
CASSLGGTDPYGYTF
TGCGCCAGCAGCTTGGGAGGGACAGACCCTTATGGCTACACCTTC
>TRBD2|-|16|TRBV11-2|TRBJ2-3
CASTGLAGGFTDTQYF
TGTGCCAGCACAGGACTAGCGGGGGGATTCACAGATACGCAGTATTTT
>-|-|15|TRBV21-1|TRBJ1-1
CASSKDRGVNTEAFF
TGTGCCAGCAGCAAAGACAGGGGGGTGAACACTGAAGCTTTCTTT
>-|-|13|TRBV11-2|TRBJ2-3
CASGGPRVDTQYF
TGTGCCAGCGGAGGACCCCGCGTAGATACGCAGTATTTT
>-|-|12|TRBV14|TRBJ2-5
CASSQDSGTQYF
TGTGCCAGCAGCCAAGACAGTGGGACCCAGTACTTC
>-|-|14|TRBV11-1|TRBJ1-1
CASSPAGGLTEAFF
TGTGCCAGCAGCCCAGCGGGGGGGTTAACTGAAGCTTTCTTT
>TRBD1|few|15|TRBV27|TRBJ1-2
CASSHRQGVENGYTF
TGTGCCAGCAGTCACAGACAGGGGGTGGAGAATGGCTACACCTTC